There are a few counts of the clone carrying this TCR beta chain. Antigen unknown. The study sequenced cultured CD4+ T cell DNA using the Oncomine TCR Beta short-read assay. Researchers extracted genomic DNA from CD4+ T cells that had been cultured. TCRdb redid the calling of the PCR reads with MiXCR, one entry per CDR3 protein. The top ten hold 5% to 7% of the sample, which has approximately 17,000 distinct CDR3 sequences, 50% seen once. CDR3 length: 16 amino acids. Germline-derived CDR1 and CDR2 are SGHTA and FQGNSA. V gave up 7 bases and J gave up 5 bases, with 23 bases separating them. These data come from a study of vaccination and CD4 T cells after COVID-19. Looking at the study overall: Recovered patients in the cohort numbered six men and four women, two of them Hispanic. The cells in question were stimulated using overlapping spike peptides derived from SARS-CoV-2, HCoV-NL63, HCoV-OC43 and HCoV-229E.

This sample's treatment: approximately 11-day PBMC culture with coronavirus spike peptide pools or control peptides (ViraFEST assay). V gene TRBV7-2 combines with J gene TRBJ1-1; perhaps TRBD1 as D (6 bases). The sample taken for sequencing was CD4+ T cells from blood, cultured in vitro. This TCR came from a human donor who had recovered from COVID-19. The CDR3 protein is CASIREGGGLGTEAFF. CDR3 DNA sequence: TGTGCCAGCATCCGGGAGGGTGGGGGCTTGGGTACTGAAGCTTTCTTT.